This T cell receptor beta chain was sequenced in a study of blood T cell repertoires in COVID-19 (dated by TCRdb to 2020 to 2022). Describing the broader study: Collaborator samples came from the United States, Italy and Spain and covered acute and convalescent phases of COVID-19. The material from the prospective study consisted of cDNA or gDNA derived from T cells, B-cell-depleted T cells, or PBMCs. Subjects who had been exposed to COVID-19, were actively infected with it, or had recovered from it provided the deeply sampled blood TCRbeta repertoires that made up the dataset. The repertoires were released in a freely available public database meant as a resource for research on the immune response to SARS-CoV-2. Samples came from the ongoing ImmuneRACE study (first 160 participants) plus 1,254 subjects from 6 global collaborators. Sample metadata almost always included a de-identified subject ID, COVID-19 status, age in years and sex. HLA class I and class II types, where available, came from metadata supplied by the sample provider rather than from assay-based typing. What the work shows at the level of the full study, not this receptor alone: The amount of clinical and demographic metadata varied by source and participant and was provided uncurated.

The immunoSEQ Assay, a bias-controlled multiplex PCR, was used to amplify TCRbeta CDR3 regions from genomic DNA. As for how the authors treated the data: The number of nucleated cells in each sample was estimated by amplification of reference gene primers within the assay. To quantify the absolute abundance of each unique TCRbeta CDR3 rearrangement, sequence reads were collapsed and filtered. For each sample, productive Simpson clonality was calculated as the square root of Simpson's diversity index over productive rearrangements. TCRdb re-hosts the immuneACCESS table, in-frame sequences only. Its copies lack some clones; in the studies checked, an unresolved V gene accounts for under half of them, and the cause for the rest is not known. Clone size and the V and J calls come from that table; the DNA yielded D and trimming. In this sample the table shows about 44,000 clones, roughly 84% of which occur a single time. Of the sample, roughly 4.3% is held by the ten largest clones.

Comments on this clone: What this receptor recognizes is not known. No much larger clonotype is one base removed from it; base qualities were not supplied.

The CDR3 holds 20 amino acids from the cysteine to the phenylalanine. Only CDR3 DNA remains: 60 bases, in frame from the first base. V and J are trimmed by 0 bases and 2 bases, and the gene matches miss 10 bases of the junction. Reading the germline V gene (reference sequence) gives CDR1 LNHNV and CDR2 YYDKDF. Each collaborating institution followed its own protocols to collect whole blood in K2EDTA tubes. For TCRbeta analysis, collaborator samples were shipped as frozen whole blood, as isolated PBMCs, or as DNA extracted from either sample type. Sequencing was done on a sample of peripheral blood. The TCR was taken from a woman in her 70s with acute or convalescent COVID-19. Recombination connected TRBV15 to TRBJ2-3, and TRBD2 matches 14 of the central bases. The nucleotide sequence reads TGTGCCACCAGCAGAGATCGACTAGCGGGAGGGCCCGGGAACACAGATACGCAGTATTTT. This sequence encodes CATSRDRLAGGPGNTDTQYF.